This TCR beta chain came from a study of cytomegalovirus exposure and HLA in healthy donors. Unmatched junction bases numbered 6, after V lost 6 bases and J lost 4 bases. Looked up from germline, CDR1 is SQVTM and CDR2 is ANQGSEA. This CDR3 comprises 14 residues. PCR used 60 Vbeta primers and 13 Jbeta primers. The data were produced by immunoSEQ multiplex PCR, yet TCRdb's version contains in-frame clones alone and is incomplete. With 65,000 to 80,000 clones in the sample, the ten largest clones hold about 4.6%. Sequenced: PBMCs. V and J are TRBV29-1 and TRBJ2-3; 11 positions match TRBD1. The origin of this receptor is a man aged 30-40 years in good health and CMV-seronegative. CDR3 sequence reads: CSVAGTGGADTQYF. CDR3 nucleotides: TGCAGCGTAGCCGGGACAGGGGGTGCAGATACGCAGTATTTT.